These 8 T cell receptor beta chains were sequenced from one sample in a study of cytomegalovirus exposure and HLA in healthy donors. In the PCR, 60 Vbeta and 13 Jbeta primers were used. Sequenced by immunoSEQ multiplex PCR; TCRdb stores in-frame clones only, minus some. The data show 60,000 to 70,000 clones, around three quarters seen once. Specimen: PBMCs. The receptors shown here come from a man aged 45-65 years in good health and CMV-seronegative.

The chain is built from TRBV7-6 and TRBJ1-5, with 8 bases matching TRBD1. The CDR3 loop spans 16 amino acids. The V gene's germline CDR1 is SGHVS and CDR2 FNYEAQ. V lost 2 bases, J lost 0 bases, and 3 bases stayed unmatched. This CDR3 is CASSLSGTGSNQPQHF. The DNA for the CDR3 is TGTGCCAGCAGCTTATCCGGGACAGGTAGCAATCAGCCCCAGCATTTT.

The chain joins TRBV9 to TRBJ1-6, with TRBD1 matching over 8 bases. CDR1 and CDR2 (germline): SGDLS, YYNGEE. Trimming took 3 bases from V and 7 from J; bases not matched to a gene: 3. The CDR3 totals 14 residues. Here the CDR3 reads CASSGTGINSPLHF. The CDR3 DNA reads TGTGCCAGCAGCGGGACAGGGATCAATTCACCCCTCCACTTT.

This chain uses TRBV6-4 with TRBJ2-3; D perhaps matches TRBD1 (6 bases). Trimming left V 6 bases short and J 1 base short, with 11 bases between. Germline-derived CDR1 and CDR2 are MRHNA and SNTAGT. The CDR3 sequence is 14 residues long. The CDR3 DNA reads TGTGCCAGCAGAGAACAGGGTCGCACAGATACGCAGTATTTT. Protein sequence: CASREQGRTDTQYF.

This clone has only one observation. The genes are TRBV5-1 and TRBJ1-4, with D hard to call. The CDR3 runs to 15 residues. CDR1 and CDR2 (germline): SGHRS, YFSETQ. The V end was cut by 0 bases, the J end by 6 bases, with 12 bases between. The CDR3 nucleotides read TGCGCCAGCAGCTTGGAAAGCAGACGGGATGAAAAACTGTTTTTT. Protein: CASSLESRRDEKLFF. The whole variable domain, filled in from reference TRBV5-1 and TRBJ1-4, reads KAGVTQTPRYLIKTRGQQVTLSCSPISGHRSVSWYQQTPGQGLQFLFEYFSETQRNKGNFPGRFSGRQFSNSRSEMNVSTLELGDSALYLCASSLESRRDEKLFFGSGTQLSVL.

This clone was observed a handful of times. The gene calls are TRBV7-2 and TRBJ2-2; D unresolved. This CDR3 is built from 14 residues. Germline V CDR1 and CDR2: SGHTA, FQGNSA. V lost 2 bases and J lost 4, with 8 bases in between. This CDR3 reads CASSLYGSTGELFF. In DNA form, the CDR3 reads TGTGCCAGCAGCTTATATGGCTCCACCGGGGAGCTGTTTTTT. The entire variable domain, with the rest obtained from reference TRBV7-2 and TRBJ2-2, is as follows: GAGVSQSPSNKVTEKGKDVELRCDPISGHTALYWYRQSLGQGLEFLIYFQGNSAPDKSGLPSDRFSAERTGGSVSTLTIQRTQQEDSAVYLCASSLYGSTGELFFGEGSRLTVL.

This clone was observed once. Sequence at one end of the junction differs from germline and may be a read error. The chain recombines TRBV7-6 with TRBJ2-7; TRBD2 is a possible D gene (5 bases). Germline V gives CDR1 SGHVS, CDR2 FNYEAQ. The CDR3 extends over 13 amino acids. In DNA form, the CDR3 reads TGTGCCAGCAGCCTGGAGGAGGCCTATGAGCAGTACTTC. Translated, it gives CASSLEEAYEQYF.

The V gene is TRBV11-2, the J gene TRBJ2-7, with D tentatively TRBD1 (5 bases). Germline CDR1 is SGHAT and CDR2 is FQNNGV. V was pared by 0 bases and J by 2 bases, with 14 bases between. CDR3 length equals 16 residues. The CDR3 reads CASSLDQGRYPYEQYF. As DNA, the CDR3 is TGTGCCAGCAGCTTAGATCAGGGCAGATACCCCTACGAGCAGTACTTC. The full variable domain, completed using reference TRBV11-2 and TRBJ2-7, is EAGVAQSPRYKIIEKRQSVAFWCNPISGHATLYWYQQILGQGPKLLIQFQNNGVVDDSQLPKDRFSAERLKGVDSTLKIQPAKLEDSAVYLCASSLDQGRYPYEQYFGPGTRLTVT.

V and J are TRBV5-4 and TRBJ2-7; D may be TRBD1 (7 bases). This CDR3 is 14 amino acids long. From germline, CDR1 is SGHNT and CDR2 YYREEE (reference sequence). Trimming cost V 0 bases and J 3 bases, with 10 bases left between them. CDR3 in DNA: TGTGCCAGCAGCTTGGGACAGGGACTCTACGAGCAGTACTTC. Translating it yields CASSLGQGLYEQYF.